This T cell receptor beta chain was identified in a study of molecular identifiers for immune sequencing clone quantification. Overall study results and limits: Barcode collisions between identical TCR molecules could shrink estimates of highly expanded clone sizes.

TCRdb analysed the PCR reads with MiXCR anew, one entry per CDR3 protein. The sample consists of about 89,000 distinct CDR3 sequences, about 20% of them appearing once. As CD8+CD4-CCR7+CD45RA+ cells, naive CD8 T cells were sorted. Germline CDR1 reads LGHNA; CDR2 reads YSLEER. The CDR3 spans 17 residues. Trimming cost V 0 bases and J 4 bases, with 13 bases left between them. This clonotype was recorded many times. Its specificity is unknown. The sample taken for sequencing was naive CD8+ T cells from blood, with Jurkat cell RNA spiked in. The subset is: FACS-sorted CD8+CD4-CCR7+CD45RA+ naive T cells. The chain combines TRBV4-3 with TRBJ2-6, with no clear D. This TCR was sampled from a human donor in good health. Some libraries in this study had Jurkat cell RNA spiked in. The CDR3 is CASSQDWAVGGANVLTF. CDR3 sequence (DNA): TGCGCCAGCAGCCAAGATTGGGCCGTCGGCGGGGCCAACGTCCTGACTTTC.